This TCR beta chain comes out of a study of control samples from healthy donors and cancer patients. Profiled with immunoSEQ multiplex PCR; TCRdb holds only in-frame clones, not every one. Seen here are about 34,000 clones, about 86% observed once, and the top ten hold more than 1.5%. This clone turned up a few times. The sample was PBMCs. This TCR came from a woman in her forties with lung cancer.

Here the CDR3 reads CASSELTGSNQPQHF. The CDR3 DNA sequence: TGTGCCAGCAGTGAATTGACAGGGAGCAATCAGCCCCAGCATTTT. The chain carries TRBV6-1 and TRBJ1-5, with 7 positions matching TRBD1. J was trimmed by 1 base and V by 2 bases; bases with no gene match: 2. Germline CDR1 is MNHNS and CDR2 is SASEGT. This CDR3 has 15 amino acids.